Listed here are 24 T cell receptor beta chains from one sample, sequenced in a study of early T cells in non-severe SARS-CoV-2 infection. TCRdb itself ran the 5' RACE reads through MiXCR, one entry per CDR3 protein. The table includes about 26,000 distinct CDR3 sequences, 4% to 6% detected once. Sequencing was carried out using whole blood. These receptors were collected from an adult who was a healthcare worker with PCR-confirmed SARS-CoV-2 infection or an uninfected control (not recorded which).

This clonotype is labeled as medium-sized. This sequence joins TRBV6-5 and TRBJ2-1; D might be TRBD2 (6 bases). CDR3 length equals 17 residues. Trimming removed 0 bases at V and 0 bases at J, with 12 bases between. Germline lookup yields CDR1 MNHEY and CDR2 SVGAGI. CDR3 residues: CASSYSGGEYSYNEQFF. The CDR3 bases are TGTGCCAGCAGTTACTCTGGCGGGGAATACTCCTACAATGAGCAGTTCTTC.

This clonotype is medium-sized in the sample. The CDR3 nucleotides read TGTGCCAGCAGCCGCCGGGACGAGAGTGAAAAACTGTTTTTT. Amino acid sequence: CASSRRDESEKLFF. This chain connects TRBV7-6 to TRBJ1-4; tentative D call: TRBD1 (5 bases). Germline CDR1 and CDR2: SGHVS and FNYEAQ. The CDR3 has 14 residues. V lost 5 bases and J 7 bases, leaving 14 bases between the germline ends.

This clonotype appeared many times. This rearrangement joins TRBV3-1 to TRBJ2-7; D unclear. The CDR3 length is 15 residues. V lost 0 bases and J 6 bases, leaving 15 bases between the germline ends. The germline V gene has CDR1 LGHDT and CDR2 YNNKEL (reference sequence). The CDR3 nucleotides read TGTGCCAGCAGCCAAGATTGGAAGGACGTAGGCGAGCAGTACTTC. Translating gives CASSQDWKDVGEQYF.

The rearrangement joins TRBV5-4 to TRBJ1-1; a weak D match, TRBD1 (6 bases). In germline, CDR1 is SGHNT, CDR2 YYREEE (reference sequence). Trimming pared 3 bases from V and 11 bases from J, leaving 14 bases between. This CDR3 comprises 12 residues. CDR3 coding DNA: TGTGCCAGCAGCTCTTACAGGGATGGGGCTTTCTTT. Its protein product is CASSSYRDGAFF.

The V call is TRBV18, the J call TRBJ2-1, with D possibly matching TRBD1 (5 bases). CDR3 length equals 13 residues. Trimming took off 0 bases at V and 8 bases at J, with 8 bases between the two ends. Germline V gives CDR1 KGHSH, CDR2 LQKENI. CDR3 loop: CASSPPSGYEQFF. CDR3 nucleotides: TGTGCCAGCTCACCACCGTCAGGGTATGAGCAGTTCTTC.

Relative to its sample, this clonotype is medium-sized. The rearrangement uses TRBV19 and TRBJ1-2; 7 bases line up with TRBD1. V lost 4 bases, J lost 6 bases, and 8 bases stayed unmatched. There are 14 residues in the CDR3. Germline lookup yields CDR1 LNHDA and CDR2 SQIVND (reference sequence). The CDR3 here is CASSSQQGINGYTF. In nucleotides, the CDR3 is TGTGCCAGTAGTAGCCAACAGGGGATCAATGGCTACACCTTC.

This clonotype was seen repeatedly, ten times or more. The CDR3, as DNA: TGTGCCAGCAGCGTAGATTTCCAGGCAAGGACCCTATCGGAGCAGTACTTC. As protein: CASSVDFQARTLSEQYF. The chain carries TRBV9 and TRBJ2-7; no clear D gene. With 0 bases removed from V and 7 bases from J, the gap between germline ends came to 23 bases. The CDR3 totals 17 residues. Per the germline V gene, CDR1 is SGDLS and CDR2 is YYNGEE.

This clonotype has at least ten counts. J is TRBJ1-2 and V is TRBV19; 7 nucleotides agree with TRBD1. The CDR3 covers 15 residues. J lost 3 bases, V lost 3 bases, and 7 bases had no gene match. Germline V gives CDR1 LNHDA, CDR2 SQIVND (reference sequence). CDR3 coding DNA: TGTGCCAGTAGTATCACGGGGGACAGCGACTATGGCTACACCTTC. Translated: CASSITGDSDYGYTF.

This clonotype was detected ten times or more. The chain uses TRBV6-1 and TRBJ1-5; TRBD1 aligns across 9 bases. V was pared by 8 bases and J by 2 bases, with 13 bases of the junction left unmatched. From germline, CDR1 is MNHNS and CDR2 SASEGT. CDR3 length: 17 amino acids. The CDR3 DNA reads as TGTGCCAGCTTACCGGACAGGGGAACGAGGGGCAATCAGCCCCAGCATTTT. Amino acids: CASLPDRGTRGNQPQHF.

The sample holds many counts of this clonotype. V gene TRBV7-9 combines with J gene TRBJ2-5; no definite D call. V dropped 3 bases and J dropped 4 bases, with 3 bases sitting between them. Germline CDR1 is SEHNR and CDR2 is FQNEAQ (reference sequence). The CDR3 extends over 11 amino acids. CDR3 sequence reads: CASSFGETQYF. In nucleotides, the CDR3 is TGTGCCAGCAGCTTCGGAGAGACCCAGTACTTC.

This clonotype showed up many times. The chain links TRBV5-1 to TRBJ1-1; D remains ambiguous. CDR1 and CDR2 (germline): SGHRS, YFSETQ. This CDR3 has 11 amino acids. The germline V and J ends were trimmed by 4 bases and 1 base, with 2 bases remaining between them. The CDR3 reads CASSKNTEAFF. CDR3 sequence (DNA): TGCGCCAGCAGCAAGAACACTGAAGCTTTCTTT.

This clonotype was found many times. The chain recombines TRBV27 with TRBJ2-5; the D gene is possibly TRBD1 (6 bases). Germline V gene sequence: CDR1 MNHEY, CDR2 SMNVEV (reference sequence). The CDR3 is made up of 14 amino acids. V lost 6 bases and J lost 3, with 14 bases in between. The CDR3: CASRDRKGKETQYF. The CDR3 DNA sequence: TGTGCCAGCAGGGACAGAAAAGGGAAAGAGACCCAGTACTTC.

This chain joins TRBV6-2 or TRBV6-3 and TRBJ2-7; 12 bases map to TRBD1. After removal of 6 bases from V and 3 bases from J, the junction contained 3 bases not matched to a gene. The germline gives CDR1 MNHEY, CDR2 SVGEGT. The CDR3 totals 14 residues. Here the CDR3 DNA reads TGTGCCAGCAGGGGACAGGGGGCCTTCTACGAGCAGTACTTC. Residues: CASRGQGAFYEQYF.

The rearrangement uses TRBV5-1 and TRBJ1-5; possible D gene TRBD1, 6 bases. Trimming shortened V by 4 bases and J by 7 bases, and 12 bases separated the two germline ends. The CDR3 covers 13 residues. CDR1 is SGHRS, CDR2 YFSETQ, per germline. CDR3 amino acids: CASSEGTGQPQHF. CDR3 bases: TGCGCCAGCAGCGAGGGAACAGGGCAGCCCCAGCATTTT. Together with reference TRBV5-1 and TRBJ1-5, the CDR3 gives the full variable domain: KAGVTQTPRYLIKTRGQQVTLSCSPISGHRSVSWYQQTPGQGLQFLFEYFSETQRNKGNFPGRFSGRQFSNSRSEMNVSTLELGDSALYLCASSEGTGQPQHFGDGTRLSIL.

By its share, this clonotype is medium-sized (0.01 to 0.1%). This chain joins TRBV5-6 and TRBJ2-7; weak D call: TRBD1 (6 bases). V was cut by 4 bases and J by 2 bases, with 19 bases left in between. CDR1 and CDR2 (germline): SGHDT, YYEEEE. The CDR3 runs to 16 residues. The DNA of the CDR3 is TGTGCCAGCAGCCGATATACCGGGACACCGACCTACGAGCAGTACTTC. Amino acids: CASSRYTGTPTYEQYF.

The V gene is TRBV5-1, the J gene TRBJ1-1; D is unresolved. Germline lookup yields CDR1 SGHRS and CDR2 YFSETQ. The CDR3 has 13 residues. The V end was cut by 6 bases, the J end by 4 bases, with 13 bases between. The CDR3 DNA sequence: TGCGCCAGCATTGCGGAGATCGGCACTGAAGCTTTCTTT. It codes for CASIAEIGTEAFF. The whole variable domain, filled in from reference TRBV5-1 and TRBJ1-1, reads KAGVTQTPRYLIKTRGQQVTLSCSPISGHRSVSWYQQTPGQGLQFLFEYFSETQRNKGNFPGRFSGRQFSNSRSEMNVSTLELGDSALYLCASIAEIGTEAFFGQGTRLTVV.

The genes are TRBV3-1 and TRBJ1-2, with D unclear. The CDR3 extends over 13 amino acids. The V gene lost 1 base and the J gene lost 8 bases, with 11 bases spanning the gap. Germline V lookup: CDR1 LGHDT, CDR2 YNNKEL (reference sequence). CDR3 amino acids: CASSQGVEYGYTF. The DNA for the CDR3 is TGTGCCAGCAGCCAAGGGGTAGAGTACGGCTACACCTTC.

CDR3 DNA sequence: TGTGCCAGCAGTAAGTCAGGGGAGGCTGAAGCTTTCTTT. This gives the protein CASSKSGEAEAFF. The chain recombines TRBV2 with TRBJ1-1, with D perhaps TRBD1 (6 bases). Trimming removed 5 bases from V and 6 bases from J, with 13 bases in between. Per germline, CDR1 SNHLY and CDR2 FYNNEI. The CDR3 is 13 amino acids.

This clonotype has ten or more counts. The chain links TRBV6-5 to TRBJ2-3; weak D call: TRBD1 (5 bases). The V end was cut by 0 bases, the J end by 3 bases, with 13 bases between. Germline-derived CDR1 and CDR2 are MNHEY and SVGAGI. The CDR3 loop spans 16 amino acids. The CDR3 here is CASSYSDRRGTDTQYF. Written as DNA, the CDR3 is TGTGCCAGCAGTTACTCGGATCGTAGGGGAACAGATACGCAGTATTTT.

CDR3 sequence reads: CASSPTSKVDTQYF. CDR3 nucleotides: TGTGCCAGCAGTCCGACTAGCAAAGTAGATACGCAGTATTTT. V and J are TRBV12-3 or TRBV12-4 and TRBJ2-3; TRBD2 aligns across 7 bases. The CDR3 consists of 14 residues. The V segment lost 5 bases and the J segment 5 bases; nucleotides outside the gene matches: 7.

This clonotype was observed many times. The chain is built from TRBV12-3 or TRBV12-4 and TRBJ1-2; D uncertain. The length of the CDR3 is 13 residues. V lost 3 bases and J lost 5, with 10 bases in between. The CDR3 nucleotides are TGTGCCAGCAGTTTGAGAGGGCCTTATGGCTACACCTTC. This encodes CASSLRGPYGYTF.

This clonotype was counted a few times. The chain has TRBV21-1 and TRBJ2-3; the table's D call, TRBD2, was not checked against the DNA. TRBV21-1 is a documented pseudogene. The CDR3 covers 15 residues. The CDR3 spells CASSTIAGITDTQYF. Written as DNA, the CDR3 is TGTGCCAGCAGCACAATAGCGGGGATCACAGATACGCAGTATTTT.

This clonotype was seen at least ten times. The J gene is TRBJ2-1, the V gene TRBV6-2 or TRBV6-3, with 8 bases that match TRBD2. The germline CDR1 and CDR2 sequences are MNHEY and SVGEGT. The J segment lost 4 bases and the V segment lost 0 bases, leaving 8 bases of the junction unmatched. CDR3 length equals 17 residues. CDR3 in amino acids: CASSYSRGAGEYNEQFF. The CDR3 DNA sequence: TGTGCCAGCAGTTACTCGAGAGGAGCGGGGGAGTACAATGAGCAGTTCTTC.

The chain joins TRBV7-9 to TRBJ2-3; D remains ambiguous. V was clipped by 4 bases and J by 3 bases, with 2 bases between them. The CDR3 length is 11 residues. Germline V CDR1 and CDR2: SEHNR, FQNEAQ (reference sequence). CDR3 in DNA: TGTGCCAGCAGCTCTACAGATACGCAGTATTTT. This encodes CASSSTDTQYF. Combining the CDR3 with reference TRBV7-9 and TRBJ2-3 gives the whole variable domain DTGVSQNPRHKITKRGQNVTFRCDPISEHNRLYWYRQTLGQGPEFLTYFQNEAQLEKSRLLSDRFSAERPKGSFSTLEIQRTEQGDSAMYLCASSSTDTQYFGPGTRLTVL.